This TCR beta chain is from a study of T-cell memory formation after mild COVID-19. At the level of the study: Largely, TCR clusters stayed within a single donor.

Notes on the study in general: CD8+ contracting clones occupied EMRA, while CD4+ ones occupied mainly CM and EM. Pre-infection memory harbored some responding clones, suggesting cross-reactive memory joined. Clones that shrank (day 15 to 85) were balanced CD4/CD8, whereas later expanders leaned CD4+.

The CDR3 length is 15 residues. Deletions cut 5 bases from V and 0 bases from J, with 12 bases between. Looked up from germline, CDR1 is SGHAT and CDR2 is FQNNGV. TCRdb used MiXCR to reprocess the 5' RACE reads, holding one entry per CDR3 protein. The sample records about 100,000 distinct CDR3 sequences, over 8.5% being singletons. Turning to this clonotype: Its antigen is as yet unknown.

This chain joins TRBV11-2 and TRBJ2-3; D might be TRBD2 (5 bases). This receptor was obtained from a man in his late teens or twenties who had mild COVID-19 (a few samples of this study predate the infection). Cell type and time point are not known. Sample: PBMCs or a T cell subset sorted from them (not recorded which). In DNA, the CDR3 is TGTGCCAGCAGCGAGGGCGGCTCTAGCACAGATACGCAGTATTTT. It codes for CASSEGGSSTDTQYF.